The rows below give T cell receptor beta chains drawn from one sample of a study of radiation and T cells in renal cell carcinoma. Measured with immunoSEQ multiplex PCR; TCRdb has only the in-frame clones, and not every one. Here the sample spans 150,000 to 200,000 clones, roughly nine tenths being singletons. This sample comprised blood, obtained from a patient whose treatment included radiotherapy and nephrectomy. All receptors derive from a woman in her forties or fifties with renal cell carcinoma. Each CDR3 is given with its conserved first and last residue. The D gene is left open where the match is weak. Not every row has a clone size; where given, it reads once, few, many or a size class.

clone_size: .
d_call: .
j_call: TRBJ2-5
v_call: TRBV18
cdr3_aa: CASSPRGEETQYF
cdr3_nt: TGTGCCAGCTCACCGAGAGGGGAAGAGACCCAGTACTTC

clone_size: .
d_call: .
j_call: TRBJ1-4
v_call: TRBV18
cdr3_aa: CASSPGLNEKLFF
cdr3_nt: TGTGCCAGCTCGCCTGGACTTAATGAAAAACTGTTTTTT

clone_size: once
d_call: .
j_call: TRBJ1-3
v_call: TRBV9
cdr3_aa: CASSVSRLTGLSGNTIYF
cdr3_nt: TGTGCCAGCAGCGTGAGCCGGCTTACAGGCCTCTCTGGAAACACCATATATTTT

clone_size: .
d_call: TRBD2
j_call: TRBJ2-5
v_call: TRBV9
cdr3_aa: CASSVVSSSGAAETQYF
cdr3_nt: TGTGCCAGCAGCGTAGTTTCGTCTAGCGGGGCGGCAGAGACCCAGTACTTC

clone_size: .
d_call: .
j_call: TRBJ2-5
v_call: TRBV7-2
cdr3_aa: CASSFISGETQYF
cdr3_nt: TGTGCCAGCAGCTTTATATCCGGGGAGACCCAGTACTTC

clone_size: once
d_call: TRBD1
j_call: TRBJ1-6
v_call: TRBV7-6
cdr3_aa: CASSLGTGANNSPLHF
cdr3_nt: TGTGCCAGCAGCTTAGGAACAGGGGCCAATAATTCACCCCTCCACTTT

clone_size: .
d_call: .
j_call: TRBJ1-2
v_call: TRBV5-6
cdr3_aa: CASSQANYGYTF
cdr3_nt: TGTGCCAGCAGCCAGGCTAACTATGGCTACACCTTC

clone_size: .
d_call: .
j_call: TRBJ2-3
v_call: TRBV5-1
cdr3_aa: CASSLAGGWGDTQYF
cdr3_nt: TGCGCCAGCAGCTTGGCCGGGGGATGGGGAGATACGCAGTATTTT

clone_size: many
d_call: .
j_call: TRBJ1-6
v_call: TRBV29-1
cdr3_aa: CSVDVPPLHF
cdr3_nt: TGCAGCGTTGATGTCCCACCCCTCCACTTT

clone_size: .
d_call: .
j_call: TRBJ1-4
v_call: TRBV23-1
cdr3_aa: CASSQRGWIEKLFF
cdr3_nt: TGCGCCAGCAGTCAAAGGGGGTGGATTGAAAAACTGTTTTTT

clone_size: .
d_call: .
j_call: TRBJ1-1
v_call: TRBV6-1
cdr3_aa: CASSEGGWQSEAFF
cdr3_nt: TGTGCCAGCAGTGAAGGGGGGTGGCAATCGGAAGCTTTCTTT

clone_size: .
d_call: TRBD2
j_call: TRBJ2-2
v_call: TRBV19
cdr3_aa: CASRGGSIDTGELFF
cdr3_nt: TGTGCCAGCCGGGGAGGGTCAATTGACACCGGGGAGCTGTTTTTT

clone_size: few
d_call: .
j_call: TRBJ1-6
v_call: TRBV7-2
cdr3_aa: CASSLNSPLHF
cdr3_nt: TGTGCCAGCAGCTTAAATTCACCCCTCCACTTT

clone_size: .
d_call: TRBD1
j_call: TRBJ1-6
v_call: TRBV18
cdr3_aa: CASSQDRASYNSPLHF
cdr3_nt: TGTGCCAGCTCACAGGACAGGGCGTCCTATAATTCACCCCTCCACTTT

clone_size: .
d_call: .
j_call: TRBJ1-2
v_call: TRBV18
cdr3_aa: CASSPGDGYTF
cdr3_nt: TGTGCCAGCTCACCAGGGGATGGCTACACCTTC

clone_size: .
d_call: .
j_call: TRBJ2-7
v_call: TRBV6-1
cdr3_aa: CASSGRRQGSSYEQYF
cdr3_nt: TGTGCCAGCAGTGGCCGAAGGCAGGGCAGCTCCTACGAGCAGTACTTC

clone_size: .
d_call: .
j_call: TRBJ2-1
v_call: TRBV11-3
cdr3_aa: CASSLTGSHEQFF
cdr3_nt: TGTGCCAGCAGCCTAACAGGGTCCCATGAGCAGTTCTTC

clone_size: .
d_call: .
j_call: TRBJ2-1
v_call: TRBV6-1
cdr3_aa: CASRDTGRSYNEQFF
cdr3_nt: TGTGCCAGCAGGGACACAGGACGGTCCTACAATGAGCAGTTCTTC

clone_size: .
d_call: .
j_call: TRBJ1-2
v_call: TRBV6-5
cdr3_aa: CASSYEQQGLDYGYTF
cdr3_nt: TGTGCCAGCAGTTACGAACAACAGGGACTTGACTATGGCTACACCTTC

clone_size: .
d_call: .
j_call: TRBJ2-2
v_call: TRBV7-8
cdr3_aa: CASKLPGDTTGELFF
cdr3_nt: TGTGCCAGCAAACTCCCTGGGGATACCACCGGGGAGCTGTTTTTT

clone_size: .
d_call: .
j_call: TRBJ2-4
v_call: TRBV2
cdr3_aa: CASVDGGSNIQYF
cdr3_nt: TGTGCCAGCGTTGACGGGGGCTCAAACATTCAGTACTTC

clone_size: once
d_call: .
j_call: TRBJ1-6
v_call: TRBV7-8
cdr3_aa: CASTARGGSYNSPLHF
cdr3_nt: TGTGCCAGCACCGCGAGGGGGGGCTCCTATAATTCACCCCTCCACTTT

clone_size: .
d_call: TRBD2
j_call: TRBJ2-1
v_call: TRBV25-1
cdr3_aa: CASSDVLAGGLKLGEQFF
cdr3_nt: TGTGCCAGCAGTGATGTACTAGCGGGGGGGCTGAAGCTCGGTGAGCAGTTCTTC

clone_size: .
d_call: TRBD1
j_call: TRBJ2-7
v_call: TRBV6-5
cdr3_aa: CASSYAGTGTYEQYF
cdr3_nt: TGTGCCAGCAGTTACGCCGGGACAGGGACCTACGAGCAGTACTTC

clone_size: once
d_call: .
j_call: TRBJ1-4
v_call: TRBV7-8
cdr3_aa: CASRSFEAGEKLFF
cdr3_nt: TGTGCCAGCAGGTCGTTCGAGGCTGGAGAAAAACTGTTTTTT

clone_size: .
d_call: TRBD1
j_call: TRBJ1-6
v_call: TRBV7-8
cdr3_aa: CASSLGRGLGNSPLHF
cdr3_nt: TGTGCCAGCAGCTTAGGGAGGGGGCTAGGTAATTCACCCCTCCACTTT

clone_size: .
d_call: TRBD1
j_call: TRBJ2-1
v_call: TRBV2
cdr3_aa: CARGGTGGGEQFF
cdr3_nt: TGTGCCAGAGGGGGGACAGGGGGAGGTGAGCAGTTCTTC

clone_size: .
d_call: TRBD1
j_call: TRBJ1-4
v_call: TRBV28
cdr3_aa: CASISAQGLNEKLFF
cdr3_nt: TGTGCCAGCATCAGCGCACAGGGGCTCAATGAAAAACTGTTTTTT

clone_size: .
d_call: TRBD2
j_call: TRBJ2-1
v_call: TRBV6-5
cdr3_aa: CASSYGPTSGENEQFF
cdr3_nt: TGTGCCAGCAGTTACGGTCCCACTAGCGGGGAGAATGAGCAGTTCTTC

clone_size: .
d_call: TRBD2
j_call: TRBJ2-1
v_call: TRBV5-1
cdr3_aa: CASSAFGTSIGNEQFF
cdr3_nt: TGCGCCAGCAGCGCGTTCGGGACTAGCATTGGCAATGAGCAGTTCTTC

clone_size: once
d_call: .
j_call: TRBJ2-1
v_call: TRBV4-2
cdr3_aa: CASSPTPNEQFF
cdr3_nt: TGTGCCAGCAGCCCCACCCCCAATGAGCAGTTCTTC

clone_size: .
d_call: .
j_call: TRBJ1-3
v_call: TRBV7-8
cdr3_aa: CASSLGVTLSGNTIYF
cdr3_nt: TGTGCCAGCAGCTTAGGTGTCACTCTCTCTGGAAACACCATATATTTT

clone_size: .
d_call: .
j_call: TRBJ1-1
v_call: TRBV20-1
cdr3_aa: CSALRGTSFF
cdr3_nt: TGCAGTGCACTCAGGGGAACATCTTTCTTT

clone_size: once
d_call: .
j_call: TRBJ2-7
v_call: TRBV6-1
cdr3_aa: CASSVLVATDTGYEQYF
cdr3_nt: TGTGCCAGCAGTGTCTTGGTAGCGACAGACACCGGATACGAGCAGTACTTC

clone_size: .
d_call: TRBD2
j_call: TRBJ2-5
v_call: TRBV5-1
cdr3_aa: CASSWTSGGARETQYF
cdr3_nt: TGCGCCAGCAGCTGGACTAGCGGGGGGGCCCGGGAGACCCAGTACTTC

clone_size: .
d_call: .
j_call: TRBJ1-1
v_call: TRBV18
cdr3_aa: CASSPTGNTEAFF
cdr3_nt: TGTGCCAGCTCACCGACAGGGAACACTGAAGCTTTCTTT

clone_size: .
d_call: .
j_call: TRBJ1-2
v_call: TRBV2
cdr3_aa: CASSLTGVNYGYTF
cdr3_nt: TGTGCCAGCAGCCTTACCGGGGTAAACTATGGCTACACCTTC

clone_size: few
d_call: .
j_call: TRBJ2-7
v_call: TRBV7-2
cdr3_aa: CASSPRTRYEQYF
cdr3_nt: TGTGCCAGCAGCCCGAGGACACGCTACGAGCAGTACTTC

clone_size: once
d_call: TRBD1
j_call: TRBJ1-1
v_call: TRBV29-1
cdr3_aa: CSVAGQGVTEAFF
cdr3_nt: TGCAGCGTGGCGGGACAGGGCGTCACTGAAGCTTTCTTT

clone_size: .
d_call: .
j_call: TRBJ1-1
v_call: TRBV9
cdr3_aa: CASSASRVPNTEAFF
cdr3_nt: TGTGCCAGCAGCGCAAGCAGGGTGCCGAACACTGAAGCTTTCTTT

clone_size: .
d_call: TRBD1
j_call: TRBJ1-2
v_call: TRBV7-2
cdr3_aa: CASSSRAGGADGYTF
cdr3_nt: TGTGCCAGCAGCTCCCGGGCAGGGGGCGCCGATGGCTACACCTTC

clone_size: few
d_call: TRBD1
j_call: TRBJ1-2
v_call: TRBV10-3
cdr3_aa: CAISPTGGRTHLTNYGYTF
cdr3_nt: TGTGCCATCAGCCCAACAGGGGGCCGAACCCATTTAACTAACTATGGCTACACCTTC

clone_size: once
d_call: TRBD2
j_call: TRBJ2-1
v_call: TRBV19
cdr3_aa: CASKAGISSYNEQFF
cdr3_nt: TGTGCCAGTAAAGCGGGGATCTCCTCCTACAATGAGCAGTTCTTC

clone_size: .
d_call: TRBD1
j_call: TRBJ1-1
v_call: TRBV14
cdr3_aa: CASSQTGGGPEAFF
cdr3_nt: TGTGCCAGCAGCCAAACAGGGGGCGGACCTGAAGCTTTCTTT

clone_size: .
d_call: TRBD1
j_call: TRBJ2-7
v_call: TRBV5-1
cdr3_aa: CASSSGTGDYEQYF
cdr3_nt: TGCGCCAGCAGCTCCGGGACAGGCGACTACGAGCAGTACTTC

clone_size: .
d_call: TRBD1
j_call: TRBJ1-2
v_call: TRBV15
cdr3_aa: CATSRDPRAGTGSNGGYTF
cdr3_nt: TGTGCCACCAGCAGAGATCCCCGCGCCGGGACAGGGTCTAACGGCGGCTACACCTTC